The 9 T cell receptor beta chains reported below all come from one sample, sequenced in a study of technical replicates of blood from several donors. Libraries were prepared by immunoSEQ multiplex PCR; TCRdb keeps only in-frame clonotypes and omits some of them. The sample yields 65,000 to 90,000 clones, over 75% seen once. The material sequenced was T cells isolated from PBMCs. The receptor set was obtained from a human donor in good health.

The chain carries TRBV4-1 and TRBJ1-6, with TRBD1 identical over 9 bases. This CDR3 spans 18 amino acids. V trimming: 4 bases; J trimming: 7 bases; junction bases outside the gene matches: 14. Germline CDR1 MGHRA, CDR2 YSYEKL. This CDR3 reads CASSPSPTDRGRNSPLHF. Written as DNA, the CDR3 is TGCGCCAGCAGCCCAAGTCCCACCGACAGGGGGAGAAATTCACCCCTCCACTTT.

The J gene is TRBJ2-7, the V gene TRBV11-2; the D gene is possibly TRBD2 (6 bases). Germline V gene sequence: CDR1 SGHAT, CDR2 FQNNGV. Trimming left V 1 base short and J 9 bases short, with 10 bases between. The length of the CDR3 is 12 residues. CDR3 region: CASSLGGDSQYF. In DNA form, the CDR3 reads TGTGCCAGCAGCTTAGGGGGGGATTCGCAGTACTTC.

The chain combines TRBV11-2 with TRBJ2-7, with D perhaps matching TRBD1 (5 bases). Trimming took 5 bases from V and 1 from J, leaving 15 bases between them. Per the germline V gene, CDR1 is SGHAT and CDR2 is FQNNGV. There are 15 residues in the CDR3. The CDR3 loop is CASSLWPKGSYEQYF. The CDR3 region has the DNA TGTGCCAGCAGCCTTTGGCCTAAGGGGTCCTACGAGCAGTACTTC.

The chain employs TRBV6-6 and TRBJ1-1; 8 bases map to TRBD1. From germline, CDR1 is MNHNY and CDR2 SVGAGI (reference sequence). Germline trimming cut 8 bases from V and 5 bases from J; bases unmatched to any gene: 10. This CDR3 region has 14 residues. The CDR3 protein is CASRSGDRGTEAFF. For the CDR3, the DNA is TGTGCCAGCCGCAGTGGAGACAGGGGAACTGAAGCTTTCTTT.

The rearrangement links TRBV5-1 to TRBJ2-1, with 7 bases that match TRBD2. Per germline, CDR1 SGHRS and CDR2 YFSETQ. V trimming: 2 bases; J trimming: 7 bases; junction bases outside the gene matches: 12. The CDR3 spans 16 residues. Written as DNA, the CDR3 is TGCGCCAGCAGCTTCATCTCGGGGGAGGGCCGAAATGAGCAGTTCTTC. This encodes CASSFISGEGRNEQFF.

The V gene is TRBV28, the J gene TRBJ2-1; no clear D gene. The V gene lost 2 bases and the J gene lost 0 bases, with 8 bases spanning the gap. Per the germline V gene, CDR1 is MDHEN and CDR2 is SYDVKM. The CDR3 is made up of 15 amino acids. The CDR3: CASSLRLGSYNEQFF. The CDR3 DNA follows: TGTGCCAGCAGTTTACGGCTAGGCTCCTACAATGAGCAGTTCTTC.

This clone was observed a few times. V is TRBV11-3 and J is TRBJ2-7; TRBD2 agrees at 10 bases. The CDR3 totals 14 residues. The V segment lost 1 base and the J segment 5 bases; nucleotides outside the gene matches: 2. Germline CDR1 and CDR2: SGHNT and YENEEA. CDR3 in amino acids: CASSLVAGGHEQYF. The CDR3 DNA reads as TGTGCCAGCAGCTTAGTAGCGGGGGGCCACGAGCAGTACTTC.

The J gene is TRBJ1-1, the V gene TRBV7-6, with 7 bases fitting TRBD1. The germline CDR1 and CDR2 sequences are SGHVS and FNYEAQ. The CDR3 runs 13 residues. V was clipped by 1 base and J by 8 bases; unmatched bases: 4. The CDR3 bases are TGTGCCAGCAGCTTAGACAGGGGAGACGAAGCTTTCTTT. Translated, it gives CASSLDRGDEAFF.

The rearrangement uses TRBV5-1 and TRBJ2-7; no reliable D call. The CDR3 is 14 amino acids. The germline gives CDR1 SGHRS, CDR2 YFSETQ. V lost 1 base to trimming and J lost 5 bases, with 13 bases between them. CDR3 coding DNA: TGCGCCAGCAGCTTGCTACTCCAGGCAGACGAGCAGTACTTC. Translation gives CASSLLLQADEQYF.